The 32 T cell receptor beta chains presented below share a single source sample, sequenced in a study of cytomegalovirus exposure and HLA in healthy donors. Use of 60 Vbeta and 13 Jbeta primers characterized the PCR. TCRdb keeps only in-frame clones here, not all; method: immunoSEQ multiplex PCR. This listing includes tens of thousands of clones. The source material was PBMCs. These receptors were taken from a man aged 18 to 30 in good health and CMV-seropositive.

The rearrangement joins TRBV2 to TRBJ1-2; TRBD1 matches at 11 bases. The CDR3 sequence is 15 residues long. V lost 8 bases, J lost 4 bases, and 9 bases stayed unmatched. Per germline, CDR1 SNHLY and CDR2 FYNNEI. In DNA form, the CDR3 reads TGTGCCAGCCTCAGCCGGGACAGGGGGATCTATGGCTACACCTTC. Translation: CASLSRDRGIYGYTF.

The V call is TRBV15, the J call TRBJ2-1; TRBD2 agrees at 8 bases. Germline V gene lookup returns CDR1 LNHNV and CDR2 YYDKDF (reference sequence). V dropped 4 bases and J dropped 6; count of bases not matched to a gene: 14. This CDR3 has 17 residues. Written as DNA, the CDR3 is TGTGCCACCAGCATTGGGCGAGGAGCGGGAGCAGGCAATGAGCAGTTCTTC. This codes for CATSIGRGAGAGNEQFF. Based on the CDR3 plus reference TRBV15 and TRBJ2-1, the full variable domain is DAMVIQNPRYQVTQFGKPVTLSCSQTLNHNVMYWYQQKSSQAPKLLFHYYDKDFNNEADTPDNFQSRRPNTSFCFLDIRSPGLGDTAMYLCATSIGRGAGAGNEQFFGPGTRLTVL.

V and J are TRBV19 and TRBJ2-2; 7 bases agree with TRBD2. V shed 2 bases, J shed 6 bases, and the junction held 6 bases outside the gene matches. CDR1 is LNHDA and CDR2 is SQIVND in the germline V gene (reference sequence). The CDR3 spans 15 residues. This CDR3 is CASSILEGGSGELFF. The CDR3 region has the DNA TGTGCCAGTAGTATATTAGAGGGAGGGTCCGGGGAGCTGTTTTTT.

The chain joins TRBV28 to TRBJ2-5, with TRBD2 as a possible D gene (6 bases). This CDR3 comprises 14 residues. Germline V gene data show CDR1 as MDHEN and CDR2 as SYDVKM. The V and J ends lost 3 bases and 5 bases respectively, with 13 bases between them. The chain's CDR3 is CASSFRSGVETQYF. The CDR3 DNA is TGTGCCAGCAGTTTTCGGTCGGGAGTGGAGACCCAGTACTTC.

J is TRBJ2-7 and V is TRBV29-1; TRBD1 matches at 9 bases. The CDR3 is 14 residues long. J gave up 5 bases and V 4 bases, and 9 bases lay outside the gene matches. Germline CDR1 and CDR2: SQVTM and ANQGSEA. The CDR3 sequence: CSVGGRQGGHEQYF. CDR3 DNA: TGCAGCGTTGGGGGGCGACAGGGGGGCCACGAGCAGTACTTC.

Remarks on this clone: Mismatch with germline at one junction end may stem from a read error. In DNA form, the CDR3 reads TGTGCTAGCAGCTTAGGAGGGGGCGCAGGGGAGACCCAGTACTTC. This gives the protein CASSLGGGAGETQYF. The V and J genes are TRBV7-7 and TRBJ2-5; tentatively, D is TRBD1 (7 bases). This CDR3 is built from 15 residues. Germline CDR1 reads SSHAT; CDR2 reads FNYEAQ (reference sequence).

This chain connects TRBV27 to TRBJ1-5; 7 bases map to TRBD1. Trimming at V came to 5 bases and at J to 1 base, leaving 2 bases not matched to a gene. The CDR3 extends over 14 amino acids. Germline V gives CDR1 MNHEY, CDR2 SMNVEV (reference sequence). CDR3 DNA sequence: TGTGCCAGCAGTCTACAGGGGAGCAATCAGCCCCAGCATTTT. Translating gives CASSLQGSNQPQHF.

The gene calls are TRBV2 and TRBJ2-1, with 10 bases aligning to TRBD2. The J segment lost 4 bases and the V segment lost 6 bases, leaving 6 bases of the junction unmatched. The germline CDR1 and CDR2 sequences are SNHLY and FYNNEI. The length of the CDR3 is 15 residues. CDR3 sequence reads: CASSRLAGLYNEQFF. CDR3 coding DNA: TGTGCCAGCAGCCGACTAGCGGGCTTGTACAATGAGCAGTTCTTC.

The chain links TRBV9 to TRBJ2-6, with TRBD2 matching 9 bases. Trimming cost V 1 base and J 2 bases; bases outside gene matches: 4. Germline CDR1 and CDR2: SGDLS and YYNGEE. This CDR3 has 17 residues. The DNA for the CDR3 is TGTGCCAGCAGCGTACTGGCGGGAGGGCCTGGGGCCAACGTCCTGACTTTC. It specifies CASSVLAGGPGANVLTF.

V and J are TRBV9 and TRBJ1-3, with TRBD1 matching 7 bases. The ends lost 1 base at V and 0 bases at J; junction bases unmatched: 10. Germline values: CDR1 SGDLS, CDR2 YYNGEE. This CDR3 is built from 18 residues. CDR3 residues: CASSVIAPGQISGNTIYF. The CDR3 nucleotides are TGTGCCAGCAGCGTAATTGCCCCGGGACAGATCTCTGGAAACACCATATATTTT.

CDR3 sequence (DNA): TGTGCCAGCAGCGTACAGGAATCGATTGAGCAGTTCTTC. Translation: CASSVQESIEQFF. The chain has TRBV9 and TRBJ2-1; D is unresolved. The V end lost 1 base, the J end lost 9 bases, and 11 bases lay between the germline ends. The CDR3 loop spans 13 amino acids. In germline, CDR1 is SGDLS, CDR2 YYNGEE.

A word on this clone: One end of the junction varies from germline; a read error may be responsible. In the same sample, other DNA sequences code for this CDR3. The V gene is TRBV10-2, the J gene TRBJ2-6, with D maybe TRBD1 (5 bases). CDR1 is WSHSY and CDR2 is SAAADI in the germline V gene. The CDR3 has 14 residues. DNA of the CDR3: TGCGCCAGCAGTGACCACTCTGGGGCCAACGTCTTGACTTTC. This gives the protein CASSDHSGANVLTF.

The chain combines TRBV5-6 with TRBJ1-1; 7 positions match TRBD1. The CDR3 spans 16 residues. V lost 4 bases, J lost 1 base, and 10 bases stayed unmatched. CDR1 is SGHDT, CDR2 YYEEEE, per germline. The CDR3 DNA reads TGTGCCAGCAGCCCGTCGACAGGGAGAAGGAACACTGAAGCTTTCTTT. This gives the protein CASSPSTGRRNTEAFF.

The J gene is TRBJ2-5, the V gene TRBV28, with TRBD1 matching 8 bases. Trimming removed 3 bases from V and 4 bases from J; junction bases left unmatched: 1. Germline CDR1 MDHEN, CDR2 SYDVKM. CDR3 length: 13 residues. This chain's CDR3 is CASSLGQAETQYF. CDR3 DNA sequence: TGTGCCAGCAGTTTGGGACAGGCAGAGACCCAGTACTTC.

The chain employs TRBV9 and TRBJ1-1; the match to TRBD1 covers 8 bases. The CDR3 is made up of 15 amino acids. CDR1 and CDR2 (germline): SGDLS, YYNGEE. Trimming removed 3 bases from V and 0 bases from J; junction bases left unmatched: 4. CDR3 amino acids: CASSATGEVNTEAFF. The CDR3 region has the DNA TGTGCCAGCAGCGCGACAGGGGAGGTGAACACTGAAGCTTTCTTT.

The chain is built from TRBV13 and TRBJ2-2, with D perhaps TRBD2 (6 bases). The V end lost 1 base, the J end lost 3 bases, and 12 bases lay between the germline ends. The CDR3 extends over 16 amino acids. Germline lookup yields CDR1 PRHDT and CDR2 FYEKMQ (reference sequence). The DNA for the CDR3 is TGTGCCAGCAGCTTAGACAAGGGGACTGACACCGGGGAGCTGTTTTTT. It specifies CASSLDKGTDTGELFF.

This chain uses TRBV28 with TRBJ1-1; D ambiguous. V shed 5 bases and J shed 0 bases, with 13 bases lying between them. From germline, CDR1 is MDHEN and CDR2 SYDVKM. This CDR3 is built from 15 residues. The CDR3 bases are TGTGCCAGCAGTCCTCCCCAGGCCATGAACACTGAAGCTTTCTTT. Its translation: CASSPPQAMNTEAFF.

The chain joins TRBV5-6 to TRBJ1-4, with D uncertain. The V gene's germline CDR1 is SGHDT and CDR2 YYEEEE. This CDR3 has 14 amino acids. V was shortened by 2 bases and J by 8 bases, with 13 bases between the two germline ends. CDR3 DNA: TGTGCCAGCAGCTTCACTGGTTATGCGGAAAAACTGTTTTTT. As protein: CASSFTGYAEKLFF.

J is TRBJ2-7 and V is TRBV2; D is unresolved. Germline V gene lookup returns CDR1 SNHLY and CDR2 FYNNEI. This CDR3 spans 15 amino acids. Trimming took 6 bases from V and 0 from J, leaving 15 bases between them. CDR3 loop: CASSTIIIPSYEQYF. The CDR3 DNA reads TGTGCCAGCAGCACTATCATAATCCCCTCCTACGAGCAGTACTTC. Supplemented by reference TRBV2 and TRBJ2-7, the full variable domain reads EPEVTQTPSHQVTQMGQEVILRCVPISNHLYFYWYRQILGQKVEFLVSFYNNEISEKSEIFDDQFSVERPDGSNFTLKIRSTKLEDSAMYFCASSTIIIPSYEQYFGPGTRLTVT.

CDR3 bases: TGCAGCGTTGAACTCTCACAGGCCTATGGCTACACCTTC. It codes for CSVELSQAYGYTF. The V gene is TRBV29-1, the J gene TRBJ1-2; possibly TRBD1 for D (5 bases). The CDR3 consists of 13 residues. CDR1 and CDR2 (germline): SQVTM, ANQGSEA. Trimming shortened V by 2 bases and J by 4 bases, and 11 bases separated the two germline ends.

The rearrangement uses TRBV7-9 and TRBJ1-5, with 8 bases matching TRBD1. Germline CDR1 is SEHNR and CDR2 is FQNEAQ (reference sequence). The CDR3 spans 16 residues. Losses at the gene ends were 3 bases for V and 0 bases for J; bases not matched to a gene: 4. The CDR3 loop is CASSLGTGLSNQPQHF. The CDR3 DNA reads as TGTGCCAGCAGCTTGGGGACAGGACTTAGCAATCAGCCCCAGCATTTT.

The chain carries TRBV2 and TRBJ2-3, with 8 bases aligning to TRBD2. From germline, CDR1 is SNHLY and CDR2 FYNNEI. After removal of 5 bases from V and 3 bases from J, the junction contained 10 bases not matched to a gene. The CDR3 has 16 amino acids. The CDR3 loop reads CASSRGSGRRTDTQYF. CDR3 nucleotides: TGTGCCAGCAGTAGGGGAAGCGGGAGACGTACAGATACGCAGTATTTT.

J is TRBJ2-1 and V is TRBV2; tentatively, D is TRBD1 (5 bases). The CDR3 length is 14 residues. Per germline, CDR1 SNHLY and CDR2 FYNNEI. Between the trimmed V and J ends, which lost 5 bases and 7 bases, there was a span of 15 bases. CDR3 protein: CASSNAGMVNEQFF. In DNA, the CDR3 is TGTGCCAGCAGTAACGCAGGGATGGTTAATGAGCAGTTCTTC.

The V call is TRBV9, the J call TRBJ2-5; possible D gene TRBD1, 6 bases. The V gene's germline CDR1 is SGDLS and CDR2 YYNGEE. The CDR3 covers 17 residues. V was clipped by 0 bases and J by 5 bases, with 20 bases between them. CDR3 in amino acids: CASSVGIGDRGWETQYF. The DNA of the CDR3 is TGTGCCAGCAGCGTAGGCATCGGTGATAGGGGGTGGGAGACCCAGTACTTC.

The V and J genes are TRBV11-2 and TRBJ2-1; TRBD2 matches at 11 bases. The CDR3 has 15 residues. Germline V gene sequence: CDR1 SGHAT, CDR2 FQNNGV. V lost 2 bases to trimming and J lost 7 bases; unmatched junction nucleotides: 4. The CDR3 DNA reads as TGTGCCAGCAGCTTAACTACTAGCGGGAGAAATGAGCAGTTCTTC. Translating gives CASSLTTSGRNEQFF. Supplemented by reference TRBV11-2 and TRBJ2-1, the full variable domain reads EAGVAQSPRYKIIEKRQSVAFWCNPISGHATLYWYQQILGQGPKLLIQFQNNGVVDDSQLPKDRFSAERLKGVDSTLKIQPAKLEDSAVYLCASSLTTSGRNEQFFGPGTRLTVL.

V and J are TRBV19 and TRBJ2-3; the D is unclear. This CDR3 contains 16 residues. Germline loops: CDR1 LNHDA, CDR2 SQIVND (reference sequence). Between the trimmed V and J ends, which lost 1 base and 0 bases, there was a span of 11 bases. The DNA for the CDR3 is TGTGCCAGTAGTATAGGTTATTCCTTAAGCACAGATACGCAGTATTTT. Translating gives CASSIGYSLSTDTQYF.

The rearrangement links TRBV19 to TRBJ2-5; TRBD1 matches 7 bases. CDR1 LNHDA and CDR2 SQIVND come from the germline V gene (reference sequence). V lost 1 base and J lost 4; bases outside the gene matches: 3. This CDR3 has 14 amino acids. The CDR3 spells CASSIGQGGETQYF. CDR3 nucleotides: TGTGCCAGTAGTATAGGACAGGGTGGAGAGACCCAGTACTTC.

The genes are TRBV27 and TRBJ1-2; maybe TRBD1 (6 bases). CDR3 length: 20 amino acids. Trimming shortened V by 5 bases and J by 7 bases, and 35 bases separated the two germline ends. From germline, CDR1 is MNHEY and CDR2 SMNVEV (reference sequence). The CDR3 bases are TGTGCCAGCAGTCCCCTATATCCCCGTGGGGAACAGGGTGGGAATGGTGGCTACACCTTC. This encodes CASSPLYPRGEQGGNGGYTF.

The V gene is TRBV10-1, the J gene TRBJ2-1, with 9 bases lining up with TRBD1. This CDR3 contains 17 residues. V lost 2 bases and J lost 5; bases outside the gene matches: 10. Per the germline V gene, CDR1 is WNHNN and CDR2 is SYGVQD (reference sequence). CDR3 sequence (DNA): TGCGCCAGCAGTGAGAGTCTCGGGACAGGGTCAAACAATGAGCAGTTCTTC. Its protein is CASSESLGTGSNNEQFF.

This chain links TRBV18 with TRBJ1-1; a possible D gene is TRBD1 (6 bases). The CDR3 is 13 amino acids. From germline, CDR1 is KGHSH and CDR2 LQKENI. With 6 bases removed from V and 9 bases from J, the gap between germline ends came to 17 bases. CDR3 amino acids: CASSFRGGDKAFF. The CDR3 coding sequence is TGTGCCAGCTCGTTCCGGGGAGGGGACAAAGCTTTCTTT. Together with reference TRBV18 and TRBJ1-1, the CDR3 gives the full variable domain: NAGVMQNPRHLVRRRGQEARLRCSPMKGHSHVYWYRQLPEEGLKFMVYLQKENIIDESGMPKERFSAEFPKEGPSILRIQQVVRGDSAAYFCASSFRGGDKAFFGQGTRLTVV.

The chain carries TRBV29-1 and TRBJ2-2; maybe TRBD2 (5 bases). This CDR3 has 12 residues. Germline loops: CDR1 SQVTM, CDR2 ANQGSEA. The V end lost 5 bases, the J end lost 4 bases, and 8 bases lay between the germline ends. The CDR3 sequence: CSVNGITGELFF. CDR3 sequence (DNA): TGCAGCGTTAACGGGATCACCGGGGAGCTGTTTTTT.

The chain has TRBV6-5 and TRBJ2-2; maybe TRBD2 (7 bases). The germline CDR1 and CDR2 sequences are MNHEY and SVGAGI. The CDR3 has 14 residues. V was shortened by 8 bases and J by 4 bases, with 14 bases between the two germline ends. This CDR3 is CASGGGRVTGELFF. The CDR3 nucleotides are TGTGCCAGCGGGGGCGGGAGAGTCACCGGGGAGCTGTTTTTT.